These 28 T cell receptor beta chains were all obtained from the same sample, sequenced in a study of blood T cell repertoires in COVID-19. Sequenced by immunoSEQ multiplex PCR; TCRdb stores in-frame clones only, minus some. Altogether roughly 76,000 clones are present, roughly 80% being singletons, with the ten largest covering around a third. Sequences were obtained from peripheral blood. Receptors originate from a woman aged 65 to 85 with acute or convalescent COVID-19.

The V and J genes are TRBV14 and TRBJ1-2; TRBD1 matches at 8 bases. The CDR3 has 15 amino acids. V was clipped by 1 base and J by 0 bases; unmatched bases: 1. Germline loops: CDR1 SGHDN, CDR2 FVKESK. The CDR3 DNA is TGTGCCAGCAGCCAAGGGACAGGGTCTAACTATGGCTACACCTTC. This translates into CASSQGTGSNYGYTF.

V gene TRBV5-6 combines with J gene TRBJ2-1; D unclear. Trimming removed 1 base from V and 0 bases from J, with 8 bases in between. There are 15 residues in the CDR3. Germline CDR1 SGHDT, CDR2 YYEEEE. CDR3 DNA sequence: TGTGCCAGCAGCTTGTTGTATAGCTCCTACAATGAGCAGTTCTTC. Residues: CASSLLYSSYNEQFF.

This chain uses TRBV24-1 with TRBJ1-4; TRBD1 might be the D (6 bases). Trimming cost V 3 bases and J 4 bases, with 11 bases left between them. Germline loops: CDR1 KGHDR, CDR2 SFDVKD. This CDR3 has 15 residues. As DNA, the CDR3 is TGTGCCACCAGTGATCCGGACAGCCTTAATGAAAAACTGTTTTTT. Its translation is CATSDPDSLNEKLFF.

The genes are TRBV5-6 and TRBJ1-6; 7 bases fit TRBD1. Looked up from germline, CDR1 is SGHDT and CDR2 is YYEEEE. V was clipped by 1 base and J by 9 bases; unmatched bases: 7. There are 15 residues in the CDR3. The chain's CDR3 is CASSLLGEGASPLHF. The CDR3, as DNA: TGTGCCAGCAGCTTGTTAGGTGAGGGGGCTTCACCCCTCCACTTT. The variable domain in full, with the rest retrieved from reference TRBV5-6 and TRBJ1-6, is DAGVTQSPTHLIKTRGQQVTLRCSPKSGHDTVSWYQQALGQGPQFIFQYYEEEERQRGNFPDRFSGHQFPNYSSELNVNALLLGDSALYLCASSLLGEGASPLHFGNGTRLTVT.

The chain uses TRBV15 and TRBJ2-3; 8 bases align to TRBD1. Germline trimming cut 1 base from V and 0 bases from J; bases unmatched to any gene: 0. Germline values: CDR1 LNHNV, CDR2 YYDKDF (reference sequence). The CDR3 consists of 15 residues. In DNA form, the CDR3 reads TGTGCCACCAGCAGAGGGACAGGGAGCACAGATACGCAGTATTTT. This gives the protein CATSRGTGSTDTQYF.

J is TRBJ1-5 and V is TRBV28; D is possibly TRBD1 (6 bases). This CDR3 spans 14 amino acids. Germline values: CDR1 MDHEN, CDR2 SYDVKM. V lost 7 bases, J lost 3 bases, and 13 bases lay in between. The chain's CDR3 is CASTLDRINQPQHF. The CDR3, as DNA: TGTGCCAGCACCTTGGACAGAATCAATCAGCCCCAGCATTTT.

The chain uses TRBV19 and TRBJ2-7, with TRBD2 matching over 8 bases. The CDR3 covers 15 residues. With 3 bases clipped from V and 3 bases from J, the junction kept 7 bases outside the gene matches. The germline CDR1 and CDR2 sequences are LNHDA and SQIVND (reference sequence). CDR3 amino acids: CASSMGLERIYEQYF. CDR3 DNA: TGTGCCAGTAGTATGGGACTAGAGCGGATCTACGAGCAGTACTTC.

The J gene is TRBJ2-3, the V gene TRBV19; 9 nucleotides align to TRBD2. This CDR3 comprises 16 residues. Germline CDR1 reads LNHDA; CDR2 reads SQIVND (reference sequence). V was clipped by 3 bases and J by 2 bases; unmatched bases: 6. This CDR3 reads CASSILAGDLTDTQYF. The CDR3 DNA reads TGTGCCAGTAGTATCTTAGCGGGAGATCTCACAGATACGCAGTATTTT.

This clone was found once. The chain uses TRBV19 and TRBJ2-3; a weak D match, TRBD1 (5 bases). V lost 4 bases and J 4 bases, leaving 18 bases between the germline ends. Looked up from germline, CDR1 is LNHDA and CDR2 is SQIVND (reference sequence). The CDR3 has 16 amino acids. CDR3 DNA sequence: TGTGCCAGTAGTAAAGCAGGGTTTCTATCGGCAGATACGCAGTATTTT. Encoded protein: CASSKAGFLSADTQYF.

The chain links TRBV5-1 to TRBJ1-1, with TRBD1 matching 9 bases. This CDR3 is 15 amino acids long. Germline V gives CDR1 SGHRS, CDR2 YFSETQ. V shed 3 bases, J shed 5 bases, and the junction held 8 bases outside the gene matches. The CDR3 DNA reads TGCGCCAGCAGCTCTACGGGACAGGGCGGGACTGAAGCTTTCTTT. It specifies CASSSTGQGGTEAFF.

The DNA for the CDR3 is TGTCCTGGGAGCGCACGTAAACAGGGGGCGATACATAATTCACCCCTCCACTTT. This gives the protein CPGSARKQGAIHNSPLHF. The chain combines TRBV22-1 with TRBJ1-6; the listed D gene, TRBD1, was not tested against the DNA. TRBV22-1 is a pseudogene. This CDR3 is built from 18 residues.

The rearrangement joins TRBV10-1 to TRBJ1-3, with 7 nucleotides matching TRBD1. Per the germline V gene, CDR1 is WNHNN and CDR2 is SYGVQD (reference sequence). The CDR3 has 14 amino acids. Losses at the gene ends were 8 bases for V and 0 bases for J; bases not matched to a gene: 4. The CDR3 spells CASGGQSSGNTIYF. The CDR3, as DNA: TGCGCCAGCGGGGGACAGAGCTCTGGAAACACCATATATTTT.

The CDR3, as DNA: TGTGCCACCAGCACAGGGGGCAGTGGCTACACCTTC. Translation: CATSTGGSGYTF. V gene TRBV24-1 combines with J gene TRBJ1-2; TRBD1 aligns across 9 bases. Germline values: CDR1 KGHDR, CDR2 SFDVKD. Unmatched junction bases numbered 3, after V lost 7 bases and J lost 7 bases. The CDR3 sequence is 12 residues long.

The genes are TRBV21-1 and TRBJ1-2. TRBV21-1 is a recognized pseudogene. The CDR3 runs to 16 residues. The CDR3 bases are TGTGCCAGCAGCAAAAGTATGGGGGGAGGGAACTATGGCTACACCTTC. This codes for CASSKSMGGGNYGYTF.

This clone is a singleton in its sample. This rearrangement joins TRBV19 to TRBJ2-1; D gene uncertain. Per germline, CDR1 LNHDA and CDR2 SQIVND (reference sequence). V gave up 4 bases and J gave up 4 bases, with 5 bases separating them. This CDR3 contains 12 residues. The CDR3 loop is CASSKEYNEQFF. The CDR3 coding sequence is TGTGCCAGTAGTAAGGAGTACAATGAGCAGTTCTTC.

This sequence joins TRBV11-2 and TRBJ2-5; D ambiguous. Germline lookup yields CDR1 SGHAT and CDR2 FQNNGV. Between the trimmed V and J ends, which lost 3 bases and 4 bases, there was a span of 3 bases. CDR3 length equals 11 residues. The CDR3 sequence is CASSFRETQYF. The CDR3, as DNA: TGTGCCAGCAGCTTTAGAGAGACCCAGTACTTC.

This chain links TRBV27 with TRBJ2-1, with TRBD2 identical over 7 bases. The CDR3 totals 14 residues. Germline V gene sequence: CDR1 MNHEY, CDR2 SMNVEV (reference sequence). V lost 2 bases and J lost 14; bases outside the gene matches: 12. The CDR3 loop is CASSLTFGGSFEFF. CDR3 DNA sequence: TGTGCCAGCAGTTTAACTTTTGGCGGGAGCTTCGAGTTCTTC.

This clone showed up just a few times. The chain carries TRBV3-1 (or the pseudogene TRBV3-2) and TRBJ2-5, with 9 bases aligning to TRBD1. The CDR3 is made up of 17 amino acids. Per germline, CDR1 LGHDT and CDR2 YNNKEL (reference sequence). Trimming cost V 4 bases and J 2 bases; bases outside gene matches: 11. CDR3 region: CASSRRGTGRGQETQYF. CDR3 DNA: TGTGCCAGCAGCCGGCGTGGGACAGGGAGAGGACAAGAGACCCAGTACTTC.

The chain recombines TRBV6-5 with TRBJ2-3; D unclear. This CDR3 has 15 residues. The V gene's germline CDR1 is MNHEY and CDR2 SVGAGI. Trimming left V 5 bases short and J 10 bases short, with 22 bases between. The CDR3 bases are TGTGCCAGCAGTCCCCGGAGTTTACCTCTTTCTGCGCAGTATTTT. This sequence encodes CASSPRSLPLSAQYF.

This chain links TRBV3-1 (or the pseudogene TRBV3-2) with TRBJ2-3; D may be TRBD2 (6 bases). V gave up 4 bases and J gave up 3 bases, with 17 bases separating them. The length of the CDR3 is 16 residues. Germline assignment: CDR1 LGHDT and CDR2 YNNKEL (reference sequence). CDR3 DNA sequence: TGTGCCAGCAGCCTTATTACTAGCAGGAGGACAGATACGCAGTATTTT. Its translation is CASSLITSRRTDTQYF.

V gene TRBV13 combines with J gene TRBJ2-7; D possibly corresponds to TRBD2 (5 bases). This CDR3 contains 15 residues. From germline, CDR1 is PRHDT and CDR2 FYEKMQ (reference sequence). V lost 3 bases and J 6 bases, leaving 18 bases between the germline ends. The CDR3 nucleotides read TGTGCCAGCAGCTTCTCAGGCGGTTCTCGGGGCGAGCAGTACTTC. Protein: CASSFSGGSRGEQYF.

The chain combines TRBV19 with TRBJ1-3; TRBD1 aligns across 8 bases. V was clipped by 6 bases and J by 0 bases; unmatched bases: 4. Germline CDR1 LNHDA, CDR2 SQIVND (reference sequence). The CDR3 is 15 amino acids. The CDR3 bases are TGTGCCAGTAGCGGACAGGGAGACTCTGGAAACACCATATATTTT. Its translation: CASSGQGDSGNTIYF. Drawing the rest from reference TRBV19 and TRBJ1-3, the complete variable domain is DGGITQSPKYLFRKEGQNVTLSCEQNLNHDAMYWYRQDPGQGLRLIYYSQIVNDFQKGDIAEGYSVSREKKESFPLTVTSAQKNPTAFYLCASSGQGDSGNTIYFGEGSWLTVV.

The CDR3 reads CASSTIDRGYGYTF. The DNA for the CDR3 is TGTGCCAGTAGTACAATCGACAGGGGCTATGGCTACACCTTC. V gene TRBV19 combines with J gene TRBJ1-2; TRBD1 aligns across 8 bases. Germline V gene sequence: CDR1 LNHDA, CDR2 SQIVND (reference sequence). The CDR3 totals 14 residues. The trim removed 4 bases at V and 4 bases at J, leaving 5 bases unmatched.

The chain has TRBV7-9 and TRBJ2-3, with TRBD2 matching 9 bases. The V gene end was trimmed by 5 bases and the J gene end by 9 bases; junction bases not matched to a gene: 12. CDR1 and CDR2 from the germline V gene are SEHNR and FQNEAQ (reference sequence). This CDR3 region has 15 residues. In DNA form, the CDR3 reads TGTGCCAGCAGCCTGGGACTAGCACGGGGGTTGACGCAGTATTTT. The encoded protein is CASSLGLARGLTQYF.

The table lists this clone with a count of one. The chain couples TRBV5-5 to TRBJ2-2; tentatively, D is TRBD2 (6 bases). Germline V gives CDR1 SGHKS, CDR2 YYEKEE (reference sequence). This CDR3 spans 16 amino acids. Between the trimmed V and J ends, which lost 4 bases and 5 bases, there was a span of 18 bases. The CDR3 reads CASSAQAEGWTGELFF. As DNA, the CDR3 is TGTGCCAGCAGCGCCCAGGCGGAGGGATGGACCGGGGAGCTGTTTTTT. Looking up the rest from reference TRBV5-5 and TRBJ2-2 gives the full variable domain: DAGVTQSPTHLIKTRGQQVTLRCSPISGHKSVSWYQQVLGQGPQFIFQYYEKEERGRGNFPDRFSARQFPNYSSELNVNALLLGDSALYLCASSAQAEGWTGELFFGEGSRLTVL.

This clone was detected once. V gene TRBV29-1 combines with J gene TRBJ2-3; TRBD1 agrees at 7 bases. The CDR3 is made up of 13 amino acids. CDR1 and CDR2 (germline): SQVTM, ANQGSEA. After removal of 1 base from V and 9 bases from J, the junction contained 7 bases not matched to a gene. The CDR3 reads CSVEAHRGPTQYF. CDR3 coding DNA: TGCAGCGTTGAAGCCCACAGGGGCCCAACGCAGTATTTT.

This chain links TRBV29-1 with TRBJ2-3, with D uncertain. The V and J ends lost 6 bases and 2 bases respectively, with 12 bases between them. In germline, CDR1 is SQVTM, CDR2 ANQGSEA. CDR3 length equals 13 residues. The CDR3 sequence is CSVASLSTDTQYF. The CDR3 coding sequence is TGCAGCGTCGCTAGTTTGTCCACAGATACGCAGTATTTT.

The gene calls are TRBV2 and TRBJ1-5, with TRBD1 matching over 8 bases. After removal of 2 bases from V and 14 bases from J, the junction contained 8 bases not matched to a gene. The germline CDR1 and CDR2 sequences are SNHLY and FYNNEI. The CDR3 spans 13 residues. This chain's CDR3 is CASSELPGQVKHF. The CDR3 nucleotides are TGTGCCAGCAGTGAACTCCCGGGACAGGTTAAGCATTTT.